This T cell receptor beta chain was recovered during a study of CD8+CD57+ T cells in acquired aplastic anemia. Study outcomes and limitations: Around 27 sequences, all CD8+ CDR3, were shared between patients and controls.

Selection for sequencing was limited to patients who had shown CD8+CD57+ cell expansion by flow cytometry. Patients had undergone no therapy by the time their blood was sampled. There are a few counts of this clonotype. The antigen is unknown. This CDR3 spans 15 amino acids. V shed 7 bases, J shed 5 bases, and the junction held 9 bases outside the gene matches. Investigators profiled TCR beta VDJ and CDR3 from genomic DNA template. TCRdb processed the reads anew with MiXCR; each CDR3 protein has one entry. The table has 95,000 to 150,000 distinct CDR3 sequences, approximately 40% seen once; the top ten hold about 2.7%.

Sequencing used sorted CD4+, CD8+, or CD8+CD57+ T cells (not recorded which) from PBMCs. The chain carries TRBV12-3 or TRBV12-4 and TRBJ2-2; TRBD1 matches 8 bases. The receptor comes from a human donor with aplastic anemia. DNA for the CDR3: TGTGCCAGCACCCGTTCCGGGACAGGAACCGGGGAGCTGTTTTTT. Residues: CASTRSGTGTGELFF.